The 23 T cell receptor beta chains listed next were all sequenced from one sample in a study of blood T cell repertoires in COVID-19 (dated by TCRdb to the early 2020s). Libraries were prepared through the immunoSEQ multiplex PCR assay. TCRdb stores this immuneACCESS table with in-frame sequences only. Part of the clones is absent; in the studies checked, under half of the shortfall reflects unresolved V genes, and no reason is known for the rest. Across this sample there are roughly 52,000 clones, with over 80% seen only once. The leading ten clones occupy approximately 3.6% of the sample. The sequencing input was peripheral blood. The receptors stem from a man aged 40-49 years with COVID-19, enrolled during active disease.

This clone occurred once. CDR3 residues: CASSYLPGTNSPLHF. The CDR3, as DNA: TGTGCCAGCAGTTACTTGCCGGGAACGAATTCACCCCTCCACTTT. The chain recombines TRBV6-6 with TRBJ1-6; D is unresolved. CDR3 length equals 15 residues. Looked up from germline, CDR1 is MNHNY and CDR2 is SVGAGI (reference sequence). Trimming shortened V by 1 base and J by 7 bases, and 11 bases separated the two germline ends.

The rearrangement uses TRBV10-3 and TRBJ2-1, with D perhaps matching TRBD2 (5 bases). The CDR3 runs 12 residues. Germline V gene data show CDR1 as ENHRY and CDR2 as SYGVKD. Trimming removed 5 bases from V and 5 bases from J, with 7 bases in between. The CDR3 here is CAISRTDNEQFF. Here the CDR3 DNA reads TGTGCCATCAGTAGGACTGACAATGAGCAGTTCTTC.

The genes are TRBV19 and TRBJ1-1; 7 bases line up with TRBD1. The trim removed 6 bases at V and 1 base at J, leaving 5 bases unmatched. This CDR3 contains 14 residues. Germline loops: CDR1 LNHDA, CDR2 SQIVND (reference sequence). As DNA, the CDR3 is TGTGCCAGTAGGAACAGACAGGGGAACACTGAAGCTTTCTTT. Encoded protein: CASRNRQGNTEAFF.

There are a few counts of this clone. The V and J genes are TRBV7-2 and TRBJ2-7; D perhaps matches TRBD2 (6 bases). Germline CDR1 SGHTA, CDR2 FQGNSA. With 3 bases removed from V and 4 bases from J, the gap between germline ends came to 13 bases. The CDR3 contains 14 residues. Here the CDR3 DNA reads TGTGCCAGCAGCTTGGACGGGAGTCGGTACGAGCAGTACTTC. Translated: CASSLDGSRYEQYF.

The rearrangement joins TRBV5-1 to TRBJ2-7; TRBD1 is a possible D gene (5 bases). V was clipped by 0 bases and J by 5 bases, with 15 bases between them. Germline V CDR1 and CDR2: SGHRS, YFSETQ. The CDR3 extends over 15 amino acids. In DNA form, the CDR3 reads TGCGCCAGCAGCTTGGAACGTCAGGGTCTGGACGAGCAGTACTTC. This codes for CASSLERQGLDEQYF. Filled out from reference TRBV5-1 and TRBJ2-7, the complete variable domain reads KAGVTQTPRYLIKTRGQQVTLSCSPISGHRSVSWYQQTPGQGLQFLFEYFSETQRNKGNFPGRFSGRQFSNSRSEMNVSTLELGDSALYLCASSLERQGLDEQYFGPGTRLTVT.

This rearrangement joins TRBV3-1 (or the pseudogene TRBV3-2) to TRBJ1-2; weak D call: TRBD1 (5 bases). The CDR3 consists of 13 residues. The germline V and J ends were trimmed by 4 bases and 4 bases, with 10 bases remaining between them. Germline V gene sequence: CDR1 LGHDT, CDR2 YNNKEL (reference sequence). CDR3 residues: CASSRWGSYGYTF. CDR3 DNA sequence: TGTGCCAGCAGCCGGTGGGGCAGCTATGGCTACACCTTC.

V is TRBV28 and J is TRBJ2-7, with D possibly matching TRBD1 (7 bases). The CDR3 is 15 residues long. CDR1 is MDHEN and CDR2 is SYDVKM in the germline V gene. The V gene lost 5 bases and the J gene lost 3 bases, with 17 bases spanning the gap. The CDR3 nucleotides are TGTGCCAGCAGTACCACAGGGGCGGGGAACTACGAGCAGTACTTC. Translating it yields CASSTTGAGNYEQYF.

This clone appeared once. The chain recombines TRBV27 with TRBJ1-6; weak D call: TRBD1 (6 bases). The CDR3 is made up of 14 amino acids. CDR1 and CDR2 (germline): MNHEY, SMNVEV (reference sequence). V was trimmed by 2 bases and J by 9 bases, leaving 11 bases between them. The CDR3 DNA follows: TGTGCCAGCAGTTTAAGCAGACAGGCTTCACCCCTCCACTTT. It encodes CASSLSRQASPLHF.

This sequence joins TRBV4-1 and TRBJ1-5; D ambiguous. CDR1 and CDR2 (germline): MGHRA, YSYEKL. Trimming cost V 0 bases and J 1 base, with 10 bases left between them. The CDR3 spans 16 residues. The CDR3 coding sequence is TGCGCCAGCAGCCAAGAATTGATGGCCAGCAATCAGCCCCAGCATTTT. It codes for CASSQELMASNQPQHF.

This clone was observed a single time. The V gene is TRBV5-1, the J gene TRBJ1-1, with a weak D call TRBD1 (6 bases). This CDR3 comprises 13 residues. Trimming stripped 3 bases from V and 4 bases from J, with 10 bases between. The germline gives CDR1 SGHRS, CDR2 YFSETQ. CDR3 DNA: TGCGCCAGCAGCTCTACAGGGTTCACTGAAGCTTTCTTT. This sequence encodes CASSSTGFTEAFF. The full variable domain, rest sourced from reference TRBV5-1 and TRBJ1-1, is KAGVTQTPRYLIKTRGQQVTLSCSPISGHRSVSWYQQTPGQGLQFLFEYFSETQRNKGNFPGRFSGRQFSNSRSEMNVSTLELGDSALYLCASSSTGFTEAFFGQGTRLTVV.

The chain joins TRBV3-1 (or the pseudogene TRBV3-2) to TRBJ2-7; TRBD1 matches at 9 bases. Germline CDR1 LGHDT, CDR2 YNNKEL (reference sequence). The CDR3 spans 14 residues. Germline trimming cut 4 bases from V and 4 bases from J; bases unmatched to any gene: 5. The CDR3 sequence is CASSPGTGKYEQYF. The CDR3 DNA follows: TGTGCCAGCAGCCCCGGGACAGGGAAATACGAGCAGTACTTC.

The V gene is TRBV11-3, the J gene TRBJ2-7; 9 positions agree with TRBD1. V was pared by 1 base and J by 0 bases, with 4 bases of the junction left unmatched. The CDR3 loop spans 16 amino acids. Germline CDR1 reads SGHNT; CDR2 reads YENEEA. CDR3 region: CASSLVPGQGSYEQYF. The CDR3 coding sequence is TGTGCCAGCAGCTTAGTACCGGGACAGGGCTCCTACGAGCAGTACTTC.

This clone was seen just once. The chain couples TRBV5-6 to TRBJ1-2; D remains unclear. Trimming stripped 0 bases from V and 7 bases from J, with 7 bases between. Germline V gives CDR1 SGHDT, CDR2 YYEEEE. The CDR3 sequence is 12 residues long. In nucleotides, the CDR3 is TGTGCCAGCAGCTTGGACAGCCTTGGCTACACCTTC. Protein product: CASSLDSLGYTF.

The chain couples TRBV9 to TRBJ2-2, with D possibly being TRBD1 (6 bases). Germline CDR1 is SGDLS and CDR2 is YYNGEE. CDR3 length: 14 amino acids. V was trimmed by 1 base and J by 5 bases, leaving 9 bases between them. The CDR3 DNA follows: TGTGCCAGCAGCGTAACAGGGTGGACCGGGGAGCTGTTTTTT. Translated: CASSVTGWTGELFF.

This sequence joins TRBV19 and TRBJ2-5, with D possibly being TRBD1 (6 bases). The ends were cut back, 5 bases at V and 3 bases at J, with 13 bases in the middle. This CDR3 has 14 amino acids. Germline V gives CDR1 LNHDA, CDR2 SQIVND (reference sequence). The CDR3 is CASSRQRTEETQYF. The CDR3 region has the DNA TGTGCCAGTAGTCGTCAAAGGACAGAAGAGACCCAGTACTTC.

This clone was found a few times. V is TRBV5-4 and J is TRBJ2-3; 12 bases agree with TRBD2. In germline, CDR1 is SGHNT, CDR2 YYREEE (reference sequence). V lost 3 bases, J lost 2 bases, and 1 base stayed unmatched. This CDR3 has 15 residues. DNA of the CDR3: TGTGCCAGCAGCTGGACTAGCGGGAACACAGATACGCAGTATTTT. This gives the protein CASSWTSGNTDTQYF. Complete variable domain (other parts from reference TRBV5-4 and TRBJ2-3): ETGVTQSPTHLIKTRGQQVTLRCSSQSGHNTVSWYQQALGQGPQFIFQYYREEENGRGNFPPRFSGLQFPNYSSELNVNALELDDSALYLCASSWTSGNTDTQYFGPGTRLTVL.

The chain combines TRBV6-1 with TRBJ1-2; TRBD1 is a possible D gene (6 bases). Trimming shortened V by 3 bases and J by 4 bases, and 12 bases separated the two germline ends. In germline, CDR1 is MNHNS, CDR2 SASEGT. CDR3 length equals 14 residues. Here the CDR3 DNA reads TGTGCCAGCAGTGAGGGGGGGGCTGGCTATGGCTACACCTTC. Protein: CASSEGGAGYGYTF.

This chain uses TRBV18 with TRBJ1-4; 10 nucleotides agree with TRBD1. CDR1 is KGHSH and CDR2 is LQKENI in the germline V gene. The junction had 5 bases not matched to a gene; V was cut back by 3 bases and J by 7 bases. This CDR3 region has 15 residues. The CDR3 DNA is TGTGCCAGCTCACCGGGCGACAGGGGGCGTGAAAAACTGTTTTTT. Translating gives CASSPGDRGREKLFF.

The chain couples TRBV14 to TRBJ1-6; D is unresolved. Germline values: CDR1 SGHDN, CDR2 FVKESK. The CDR3 covers 15 residues. V shed 2 bases and J shed 0 bases, with 5 bases lying between them. The CDR3 loop reads CASSQQHSYNSPLHF. Here the CDR3 DNA reads TGTGCCAGCAGCCAACAACACTCCTATAATTCACCCCTCCACTTT. Supplemented by reference TRBV14 and TRBJ1-6, the full variable domain reads EAGVTQFPSHSVIEKGQTVTLRCDPISGHDNLYWYRRVMGKEIKFLLHFVKESKQDESGMPNNRFLAERTGGTYSTLKVQPAELEDSGVYFCASSQQHSYNSPLHFGNGTRLTVT.

The chain uses TRBV10-2 and TRBJ2-3; weak D call: TRBD2 (6 bases). This CDR3 contains 16 residues. Trimming took off 10 bases at V and 2 bases at J, with 22 bases between the two ends. The germline V gene encodes CDR1 WSHSY and CDR2 SAAADI. The CDR3 is CATSGGSQPSTDTQYF. The CDR3 nucleotides read TGCGCCACGTCTGGGGGGAGCCAACCTTCCACAGATACGCAGTATTTT.

The J gene is TRBJ1-5, the V gene TRBV19, with TRBD1 as a possible D gene (6 bases). V gave up 3 bases and J gave up 4 bases, with 13 bases separating them. This CDR3 spans 15 amino acids. CDR1 LNHDA and CDR2 SQIVND come from the germline V gene (reference sequence). The CDR3 protein is CASSIQDSTNQPQHF. The CDR3 DNA sequence: TGTGCCAGTAGTATCCAGGACAGTACAAATCAGCCCCAGCATTTT.

The rearrangement uses TRBV15 and TRBJ2-5; D gene uncertain. V dropped 0 bases and J dropped 5 bases, with 13 bases sitting between them. Germline V gene sequence: CDR1 LNHNV, CDR2 YYDKDF (reference sequence). The CDR3 is made up of 15 amino acids. The CDR3 bases are TGTGCCACCAGCAGAGATACAGCTATCGCGGAGACCCAGTACTTC. It yields the protein CATSRDTAIAETQYF.

The chain has TRBV7-2 and TRBJ2-7, with 8 bases identical to TRBD2. Per germline, CDR1 SGHTA and CDR2 FQGNSA. The CDR3 contains 13 residues. After removal of 4 bases from V and 6 bases from J, the junction contained 5 bases not matched to a gene. The CDR3 region is CASSSTGGGEQYF. The CDR3 DNA follows: TGTGCCAGCAGCTCGACGGGGGGGGGCGAGCAGTACTTC.